This TCR beta chain derives from a study of long-term antiretroviral therapy in people with HIV. Overall study results and limits: Pre-ART clonal expansions dominated every time point's repertoire. Transplant-donor-level diversity was not reached after ART, though diversity increased.

To note about this clone: Its antigen is undetermined.

Unmatched junction bases numbered 6, after V lost 0 bases and J lost 1 base. The CDR3 consists of 17 residues. Germline CDR1 and CDR2: SGHDT and YYEEEE. It was version v3.0 of the immunoSEQ assay that was run at survey level. The protocol was immunoSEQ multiplex PCR, while the TCRdb copy is restricted to in-frame clones and leaves out a portion. The sample records about 21,000 clones, 80% to 90% being singletons. This chain connects TRBV5-6 to TRBJ2-3, with 9 positions matching TRBD2. The clonotype originates from a woman in her 50s with HIV. The sample here was unsorted PBMCs, taken 1.9 years after starting antiretroviral therapy. This CDR3 is CASSLVGSGGGTDTQYF. In nucleotides, the CDR3 is TGTGCCAGCAGCTTGGTCGGTAGCGGGGGTGGCACAGATACGCAGTATTTT.